The TCR beta chain under discussion was sequenced for a study of graft-versus-host responses after intestinal transplantation. The assay was immunoSEQ multiplex PCR, and TCRdb's table has in-frame clones only and misses some. The repertoire holds some 39,000 clones, with over 85% as singletons. V dropped 1 base and J dropped 8; count of bases not matched to a gene: 16. The CDR3 covers 19 residues. Per the germline V gene, CDR1 is SGHRS and CDR2 is YFSETQ. The clonotype originates from a human patient who received an intestinal transplant, so some T cells may come from the graft donor. V gene TRBV5-1 combines with J gene TRBJ2-3, with 13 bases that match TRBD2. The sample consisted of PBMCs, taken around 280 days after transplant. The CDR3 sequence: CASSLPTSGGVISTVTQYF. The CDR3 coding sequence is TGCGCCAGCAGCTTGCCTACTAGCGGGGGGGTTATCTCTACGGTTACGCAGTATTTT.